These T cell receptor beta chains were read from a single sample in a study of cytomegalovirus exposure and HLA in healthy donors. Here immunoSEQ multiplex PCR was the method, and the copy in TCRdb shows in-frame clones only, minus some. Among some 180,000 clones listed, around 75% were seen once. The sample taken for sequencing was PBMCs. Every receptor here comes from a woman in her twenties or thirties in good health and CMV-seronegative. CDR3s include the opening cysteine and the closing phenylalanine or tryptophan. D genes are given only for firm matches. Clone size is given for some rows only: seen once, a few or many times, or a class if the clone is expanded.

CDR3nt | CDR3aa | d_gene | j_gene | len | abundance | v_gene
TGCGCCAGCAGCGGGACTAGCGGGGACCTCTACAATGAGCAGTTCTTC | CASSGTSGDLYNEQFF | TRBD2 | TRBJ2-1 | 16 | NA | TRBV4-1
TGTGCCAGCAAGGCAGGGGCAAACTATGGCTACACCTTC | CASKAGANYGYTF | NA | TRBJ1-2 | 13 | NA | TRBV27
TGTGCCAGCAGTTACTCAGACAGCTACGCCTACGAGCAGTACTTC | CASSYSDSYAYEQYF | NA | TRBJ2-7 | 15 | NA | TRBV6-6
TGCGCCAGCAGCTCGCTGGCCCCCTCTGGGGCCAACGTCCTGACTTTC | CASSSLAPSGANVLTF | NA | TRBJ2-6 | 16 | NA | TRBV5-1
TGTGCCAGCGGGGGAACTAGCGGGAGTCTGAGGGAGTTGTGGGGTAGCTCCTACAATGAGCAGTTCTTC | CASGGTSGSLRELWGSSYNEQFF | TRBD2 | TRBJ2-1 | 23 | NA | TRBV27
TGTGCCAGCAGTTTGGGACAGGGTATTAGGAACACTGAAGCTTTCTTT | CASSLGQGIRNTEAFF | NA | TRBJ1-1 | 16 | NA | TRBV21-1
TGTGCCAGCAGCTTAGCAAGCAGGGTCTCCAATGAGCAGTTCTTC | CASSLASRVSNEQFF | NA | TRBJ2-1 | 15 | NA | TRBV7-6
TGCAGCGTCGAACAGGGACTTCGCACAGATACGCAGTATTTT | CSVEQGLRTDTQYF | NA | TRBJ2-3 | 14 | few | TRBV29-1
TGTGCCAGCCGGACAGGTCGGGCGTATGGCTACACCTTC | CASRTGRAYGYTF | TRBD1 | TRBJ1-2 | 13 | NA | TRBV19
TGTGCCAGCAGCTTAGAGGAGGCTTTCTTT | CASSLEEAFF | NA | TRBJ1-1 | 10 | few | TRBV7-9
TGTGCCAGCAGCTTAGCTAGCGGAGACCAAGAGACCCAGTACTTC | CASSLASGDQETQYF | TRBD2 | TRBJ2-5 | 15 | NA | TRBV11-3
TGTGCCAGCAGTCACAGGGGCTCTTACGAGCAGTACTTC | CASSHRGSYEQYF | TRBD1 | TRBJ2-7 | 13 | NA | TRBV7-9
TGTGCCAGCTCGCTGGGACTAGCGGGAATATCCTACGAGCAGTACTTC | CASSLGLAGISYEQYF | TRBD2 | TRBJ2-7 | 16 | once | TRBV18
TGTGCCAGCAGCCTTGGAGGGACCACAGATACGCAGTATTTT | CASSLGGTTDTQYF | NA | TRBJ2-3 | 14 | NA | TRBV7-3
TGCGCCAGCAGTCTCAGACGGGCAGATACGCAGTATTTT | CASSLRRADTQYF | NA | TRBJ2-3 | 13 | once | TRBV4-3
TGTGCCAGCAGTCCCCTCCCGGCAGGGGGCGGCGTGAACACCGGGGAGCTGTTTTTT | CASSPLPAGGGVNTGELFF | TRBD1 | TRBJ2-2 | 19 | NA | TRBV27
TGTGCCAGCAGCGTAGGTGGACAGCCAGGAAACACCATATATTTT | CASSVGGQPGNTIYF | NA | TRBJ1-3 | 15 | NA | TRBV9
TGTGCCAGCAGTGACGAGAGCGGGGGGACTAACGAGCAGTACTTC | CASSDESGGTNEQYF | TRBD2 | TRBJ2-7 | 15 | NA | TRBV6-4
TGTGCCTGGACCCCCTCCTCCTACGAGCAGTACTTC | CAWTPSSYEQYF | NA | TRBJ2-7 | 12 | NA | TRBV30
TGCGCCAGCAGCTTGGATGGGACTAGTTTATATACGCAGTATTTT | CASSLDGTSLYTQYF | TRBD2 | TRBJ2-3 | 15 | NA | TRBV5-1
TGCGCCAGCAGCCCCCTAGCGGGAAGAGACAATGAGCAGTTCTTC | CASSPLAGRDNEQFF | TRBD2 | TRBJ2-1 | 15 | few | TRBV5-1
TGTGCCTGGAGTGGGAGAAGGGGAACAGATACGCAGTATTTT | CAWSGRRGTDTQYF | NA | TRBJ2-3 | 14 | NA | TRBV30
TGTGCCAGCAGCGTAGCAGGGGTGGCGGGAAACACCATATATTTT | CASSVAGVAGNTIYF | NA | TRBJ1-3 | 15 | NA | TRBV9
TGTGCCAGCAGCAAAGGGGCGGGATCAAGGGGCTACACCTTC | CASSKGAGSRGYTF | NA | TRBJ1-2 | 14 | NA | TRBV21-1
TGTGCCAGCAGCTCCTACCTACACCGCCTGACTAGCGGGTCCGACGAGCAGTACTTT | CASSSYLHRLTSGSDEQYF | TRBD2 | TRBJ2-7 | 19 | NA | TRBV11-2
TGTGCCAGCAGCGAAGGACAGGGAGATGGCTACACCTTC | CASSEGQGDGYTF | TRBD1 | TRBJ1-2 | 13 | NA | TRBV7-9
TGTGCCAGCAGCTTAGGCGCTAGTGCCACCGGGGAGCTGTTTTTT | CASSLGASATGELFF | NA | TRBJ2-2 | 15 | NA | TRBV11-2
TGTGCCAGTAGTATCCCGAGTGGTGGTCTGTTTTTT | CASSIPSGGLFF | NA | TRBJ1-4 | 12 | NA | TRBV19
TGTGCCTGGAGCGAAGGGACAGGGCGGAATGAAGCTTTCTTT | CAWSEGTGRNEAFF | TRBD1 | TRBJ1-1 | 14 | NA | TRBV30
TGCGCCAGCAGCCAAAAGGGACTAAGGGGTGAGCAGTTCTTC | CASSQKGLRGEQFF | TRBD2 | TRBJ2-1 | 14 | NA | TRBV4-3
TGTGCCAGCAGCTTAGGTCTAGCGGCCCCCGGGGACAATGAGCAGTTCTTC | CASSLGLAAPGDNEQFF | TRBD2 | TRBJ2-1 | 17 | NA | TRBV11-2
TGTGCCAGTACTCCGGGACAGGGGGCATCCTACGAGCAGTACTTC | CASTPGQGASYEQYF | TRBD1 | TRBJ2-7 | 15 | NA | TRBV19
TGTGCCAGTAGTAGCTTCACAGGGGCGGGTGAGCAGTTCTTC | CASSSFTGAGEQFF | TRBD1 | TRBJ2-1 | 14 | NA | TRBV25-1
TGTGCCAGCAGTTACGGTGGACAGGCCCAAACTGAAGCTTTCTTT | CASSYGGQAQTEAFF | TRBD1 | TRBJ1-1 | 15 | NA | TRBV6-6
TGTGCCAGCGGGGGGGCCCGCGGGGGCTACACCTTC | CASGGARGGYTF | NA | TRBJ1-2 | 12 | NA | TRBV9
TGCGCCAGCAGCTCCGTACCGGGGGTTAATGAAAAACTGTTTTTT | CASSSVPGVNEKLFF | NA | TRBJ1-4 | 15 | NA | TRBV5-1
TGTGCCAGCAGCCCCGGAGGGACTAGCGGGAGGAATACGCAGTATTTT | CASSPGGTSGRNTQYF | TRBD2 | TRBJ2-3 | 16 | NA | TRBV5-4
TGTGCCAGCAGCCAAGAGAGGGTGACCCAGTACTTC | CASSQERVTQYF | NA | TRBJ2-5 | 12 | NA | TRBV14
TGTGCCAGCTCATGGGACACTGGCAATCAGCCCCAGCATTTT | CASSWDTGNQPQHF | NA | TRBJ1-5 | 14 | NA | TRBV18
TGCGCCAGCAGGCCAGGTCTCAGCACAGATACGCAGTATTTT | CASRPGLSTDTQYF | NA | TRBJ2-3 | 14 | NA | TRBV5-1
TGCGCCAGCAGCCAGGAGAGACAGGGGGCGGGATCACCCCTCCACTTT | CASSQERQGAGSPLHF | TRBD1 | TRBJ1-6 | 16 | NA | TRBV4-1
TGTGCCAGCAGTGTCGGGACAGGGGGCGTCGAGCAGTACTTC | CASSVGTGGVEQYF | TRBD1 | TRBJ2-7 | 14 | few | TRBV6-1
TGCGCCAGCAGCCAAGGCCCCAGGGGGCTAGAGACCCAGTACTTC | CASSQGPRGLETQYF | TRBD1 | TRBJ2-5 | 15 | NA | TRBV4-1
TGTGCCACCCGCCCGACAGGGGCTGGAAACACCATATATTTT | CATRPTGAGNTIYF | TRBD1 | TRBJ1-3 | 14 | NA | TRBV7-9
TGTGCCACCAGCGGTCAGGGGAACACTGAAGCTTTCTTT | CATSGQGNTEAFF | NA | TRBJ1-1 | 13 | few | TRBV15
TGTGCCAGCAGTGAAGGACAGGCGTTGGCTAATGAAAAACTGTTTTTT | CASSEGQALANEKLFF | TRBD1 | TRBJ1-4 | 16 | NA | TRBV28
TGTGCCAGCAGTTACCGCGTAACCGGGGAGCTGTTTTTT | CASSYRVTGELFF | NA | TRBJ2-2 | 13 | NA | TRBV6-5
TGTGCCAGCAGCTCGGACAGGGGTCACTATGGCTACACCTTC | CASSSDRGHYGYTF | TRBD1 | TRBJ1-2 | 14 | NA | TRBV5-4
TGTGCCAGCAGTGAACTAAGCATGGGGACAGGGGTCCCCTACGAGCAGTACTTC | CASSELSMGTGVPYEQYF | TRBD1 | TRBJ2-7 | 18 | NA | TRBV6-1
TGTGCTAGTGGCTCCGGTTCAGGGGAGAACACCGGGGAGCTGTTTTTT | CASGSGSGENTGELFF | NA | TRBJ2-2 | 16 | NA | TRBV12-5
TGTGCCTGGAGTGTACGCTACGAGCAGTACTTC | CAWSVRYEQYF | NA | TRBJ2-7 | 11 | NA | TRBV30
TGTGCCAGCAGCCCACCCGGGACAGAGAATGAAAAACTGTTTTTT | CASSPPGTENEKLFF | TRBD1 | TRBJ1-4 | 15 | NA | TRBV7-2
TGTGCCAGCAGTTACTCGAGAGTTGCTGGAAACACCATATATTTT | CASSYSRVAGNTIYF | NA | TRBJ1-3 | 15 | few | TRBV6-6
TGCGCCAGCAGCTTGGCCGTATTGAACACTGAAGCTTTCTTT | CASSLAVLNTEAFF | NA | TRBJ1-1 | 14 | once | TRBV5-1
TGTGCCCGCCAGATCGGATGGGAGGATTCACCCCTCCACTTT | CARQIGWEDSPLHF | NA | TRBJ1-6 | 14 | NA | TRBV6-5
TGTGCCAGCAGCTTAATCTCCAGAGAGCTGTTTTTT | CASSLISRELFF | NA | TRBJ2-2 | 12 | NA | TRBV7-9
TGTGCCATCAGTGGGACAGGGAAAGGCAGGGCGTCCTACGAGCAGTACTTC | CAISGTGKGRASYEQYF | TRBD1 | TRBJ2-7 | 17 | NA | TRBV10-3